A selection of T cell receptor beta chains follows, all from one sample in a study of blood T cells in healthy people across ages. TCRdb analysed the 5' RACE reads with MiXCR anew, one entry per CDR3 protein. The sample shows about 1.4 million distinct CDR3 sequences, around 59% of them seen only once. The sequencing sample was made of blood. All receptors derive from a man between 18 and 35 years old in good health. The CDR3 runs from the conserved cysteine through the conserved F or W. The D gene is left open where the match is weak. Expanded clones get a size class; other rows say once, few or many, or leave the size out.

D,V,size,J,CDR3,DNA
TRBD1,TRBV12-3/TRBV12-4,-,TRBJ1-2,CASRKRGQALRGYTF,TGTGCCAGCAGGAAAAGGGGACAGGCGTTGCGGGGCTACACCTTC
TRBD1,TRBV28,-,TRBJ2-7,CASSPDRTGDEQYF,TGTGCCAGCTCACCGGATAGGACAGGGGACGAGCAGTACTTC
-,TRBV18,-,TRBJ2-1,CASSPRTSDETQFF,TGTGCCAGCTCACCACGGACGAGCGATGAGACCCAGTTCTTC
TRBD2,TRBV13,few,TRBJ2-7,CASSLSTGTSSYHEQYF,TGTGCCAGCAGTTTATCTACTGGGACTAGTTCTTACCACGAGCAGTACTTC
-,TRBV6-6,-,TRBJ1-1,CASRDTATEAFF,TGTGCCAGCAGGGACACAGCCACTGAAGCTTTCTTT
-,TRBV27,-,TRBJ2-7,CASRPDFPQTYEQYF,TGTGCCAGCAGACCTGACTTCCCACAGACCTACGAGCAGTACTTC
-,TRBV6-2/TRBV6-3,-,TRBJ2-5,CASSPAGGRTQYF,TGTGCCAGCAGTCCCGCTGGGGGGCGAACCCAGTACTTC
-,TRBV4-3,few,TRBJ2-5,CASSQDPRGGETQYF,TGCGCCAGCAGCCAAGACCCCAGGGGAGGAGAGACCCAGTACTTC
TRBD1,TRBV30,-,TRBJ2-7,CAWATGTETYEQYF,TGTGCCTGGGCAACCGGGACAGAGACCTACGAGCAGTACTTC
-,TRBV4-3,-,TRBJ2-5,CASSQVRSWQETQYF,TGCGCCAGCAGCCAAGTCCGGTCCTGGCAAGAGACCCAGTACTTC
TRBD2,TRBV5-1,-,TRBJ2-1,CASSLSLAGGGNEQFF,TGCGCCAGCAGCTTGAGTCTAGCGGGAGGCGGAAATGAGCAGTTCTTC
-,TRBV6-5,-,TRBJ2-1,CASSYDGGGVQFF,TGTGCCAGCAGTTACGACGGAGGGGGCGTACAGTTCTTC
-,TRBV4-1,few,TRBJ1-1,CASSQSKAGGPTEAFF,TGCGCCAGCAGCCAATCTAAGGCAGGAGGCCCCACTGAAGCTTTCTTT
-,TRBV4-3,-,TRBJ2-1,CASSHIQGRSYNEQFF,TGCGCCAGCAGCCACATACAGGGGAGGTCCTACAATGAGCAGTTCTTC
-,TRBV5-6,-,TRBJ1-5,CASSLRGRGQPQHF,TGTGCCAGCAGCCTCCGAGGGCGAGGCCAGCCCCAGCATTTT
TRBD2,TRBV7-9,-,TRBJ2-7,CASSPQTSGGQQYF,TGTGCCAGCAGCCCGCAGACTAGCGGGGGACAGCAGTACTTC
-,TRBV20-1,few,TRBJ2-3,CSARPAGPGYTDTQYF,TGCAGTGCTCGACCGGCGGGCCCCGGCTACACAGATACGCAGTATTTT
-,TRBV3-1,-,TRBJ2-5,CASSQGLGKQYF,TGTGCCAGCAGCCAAGGACTAGGCAAGCAGTACTTC
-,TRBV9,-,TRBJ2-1,CASSVVGGGGNEQFF,TGTGCCAGCAGCGTAGTAGGAGGGGGCGGCAATGAGCAGTTCTTC
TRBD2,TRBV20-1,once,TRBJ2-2,CSASRSSGGPRAGELFF,TGCAGTGCTAGCAGGTCTAGCGGGGGCCCGAGGGCCGGGGAGCTGTTTTTT
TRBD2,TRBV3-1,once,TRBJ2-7,CASSQPTSDSYEQYF,TGTGCCAGCAGCCAACCGACTAGCGACTCCTACGAGCAGTACTTC
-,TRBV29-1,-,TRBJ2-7,CSVGQSSYEQYF,TGCAGCGTTGGGCAGAGTTCCTACGAGCAGTACTTC
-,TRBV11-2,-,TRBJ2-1,CASSTRRTQFYEQFF,TGTGCCAGCAGCACCAGGAGAACCCAATTCTATGAGCAGTTCTTC
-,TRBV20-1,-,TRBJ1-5,CSASTVQHSNQPQHF,TGCAGTGCTAGTACGGTTCAGCATAGCAATCAGCCCCAGCATTTT
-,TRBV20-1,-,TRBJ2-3,CSARAGRTDTQYF,TGCAGTGCTAGAGCGGGTCGCACAGATACGCAGTATTTT
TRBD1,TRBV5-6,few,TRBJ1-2,CASSFEGRSGGVYAYGYTF,TGTGCCAGCAGCTTCGAAGGCAGATCAGGGGGCGTTTATGCCTATGGCTACACCTTC
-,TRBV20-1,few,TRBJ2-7,CSARAQGYEQYF,TGCAGTGCTAGAGCACAGGGTTACGAGCAGTACTTC
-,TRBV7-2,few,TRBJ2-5,CASSLGPGFGETQYF,TGTGCCAGCAGCTTAGGTCCGGGGTTTGGAGAGACCCAGTACTTC
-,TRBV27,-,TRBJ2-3,CASSPGWERSTDTQYF,TGTGCCAGCAGCCCCGGCTGGGAAAGAAGCACAGATACGCAGTATTTT
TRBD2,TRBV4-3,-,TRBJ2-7,CASSQRERGGLYEQYF,TGCGCCAGCAGCCAGAGAGAGCGGGGGGGCCTCTACGAGCAGTACTTC
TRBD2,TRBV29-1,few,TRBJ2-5,CSESGSGETQYF,TGCAGCGAGAGCGGGAGTGGGGAGACCCAGTACTTC
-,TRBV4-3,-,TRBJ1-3,CASSQGARGGNTIYF,TGCGCCAGCAGCCAGGGGGCTCGGGGTGGAAACACCATATATTTT
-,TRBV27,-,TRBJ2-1,CASSPLGRTYNEQFF,TGTGCCAGCAGCCCCCTGGGTCGGACCTACAATGAGCAGTTCTTC
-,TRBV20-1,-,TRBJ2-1,CSARDPRTSYNEQFF,TGCAGTGCTAGAGACCCCAGGACATCCTACAATGAGCAGTTCTTC
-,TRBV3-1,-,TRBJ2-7,CASSQGTRTYEQYF,TGTGCCAGCAGCCAGGGGACACGTACCTACGAGCAGTACTTC
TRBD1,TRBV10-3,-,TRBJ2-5,CATTGTGALQETQYF,TGTGCCACGACCGGGACAGGGGCTCTTCAAGAGACCCAGTACTTC
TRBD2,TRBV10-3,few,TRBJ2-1,CAISEVGLEYNEQFF,TGTGCCATCAGTGAGGTGGGACTAGAGTACAATGAGCAGTTCTTC
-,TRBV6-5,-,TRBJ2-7,CASVGRGSYEQYF,TGTGCCAGCGTGGGCAGGGGTTCCTACGAGCAGTACTTC
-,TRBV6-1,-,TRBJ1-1,CASSESLSNTEAFF,TGTGCCAGCAGTGAAAGTCTCTCGAACACTGAAGCTTTCTTT
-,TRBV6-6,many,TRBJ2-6,CASSFITDGANVLTF,TGCGCCAGCAGCTTTATTACGGATGGGGCCAACGTCCTGACTTTC
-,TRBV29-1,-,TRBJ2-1,CSDASIGGYEQFF,TGCAGCGACGCTAGCATCGGTGGATATGAGCAGTTCTTC
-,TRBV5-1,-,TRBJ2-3,CASSPGPGTTDTQYF,TGCGCCAGCAGCCCGGGGCCAGGGACAACAGATACGCAGTATTTT
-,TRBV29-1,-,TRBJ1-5,CSGQTGLGQPQHF,TGCAGCGGTCAAACAGGGTTGGGTCAGCCCCAGCATTTT
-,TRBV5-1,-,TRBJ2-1,CASSLTDPTGDEQFF,TGCGCCAGCAGCTTGACAGACCCCACCGGGGATGAGCAGTTCTTC
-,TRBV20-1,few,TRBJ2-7,CSVARSTFPSYEQYF,TGCAGTGTGGCCAGATCAACCTTCCCTTCCTACGAGCAGTACTTC
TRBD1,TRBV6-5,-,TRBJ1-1,CASSAGTGFTEAFF,TGTGCCAGCAGTGCCGGGACAGGTTTCACTGAAGCTTTCTTT
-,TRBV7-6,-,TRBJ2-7,CASSPGGSSSYEQYF,TGTGCCAGCAGCCCCGGCGGTTCAAGCTCCTACGAGCAGTACTTC
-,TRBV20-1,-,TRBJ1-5,CSAEGEPGGQPQHF,TGCAGTGCTGAAGGGGAACCCGGCGGTCAGCCCCAGCATTTT
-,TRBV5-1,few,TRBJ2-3,CASSLIQRTDTQYF,TGCGCCAGCAGCTTGATACAGAGAACAGATACGCAGTATTTT
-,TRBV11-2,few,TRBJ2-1,CASNRAGEQFF,TGTGCCAGCAACCGAGCGGGTGAGCAGTTCTTC
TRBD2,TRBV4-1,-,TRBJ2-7,CASSQDVTSGYEQYF,TGCGCCAGCAGCCAAGACGTGACTAGCGGGTACGAGCAGTACTTC
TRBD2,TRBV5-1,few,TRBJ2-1,CASSLTSGTQYNEQFF,TGCGCCAGCAGCTTGACTAGCGGGACTCAATACAATGAGCAGTTCTTC
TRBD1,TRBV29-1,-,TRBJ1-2,CSVKGQVLGYTF,TGCAGCGTAAAGGGACAGGTGTTGGGCTACACCTTC
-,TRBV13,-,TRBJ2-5,CASRELREETQYF,TGTGCCAGCAGGGAACTCAGGGAAGAGACCCAGTACTTC
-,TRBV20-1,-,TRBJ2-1,CSARLPFREKRHNEQFF,TGCAGTGCTAGACTCCCGTTCCGGGAGAAGAGGCATAATGAGCAGTTCTTC
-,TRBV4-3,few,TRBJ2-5,CASSQVRGGGGETQYF,TGCGCCAGCAGCCAAGTAAGGGGCGGGGGCGGAGAGACCCAGTACTTC
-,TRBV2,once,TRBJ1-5,CASAELARQPQHF,TGTGCCAGCGCCGAATTGGCGCGGCAGCCCCAGCATTTT
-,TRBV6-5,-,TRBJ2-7,CASSLGGASAEQYF,TGTGCCAGCAGTCTAGGGGGAGCCTCTGCTGAGCAGTACTTC